These 6 T cell receptor beta chains came from one sample sequenced in a study of shared clonotypes between healthy human individuals. Using immunoSEQ multiplex PCR, the repertoire was profiled, and TCRdb retains in-frame clones only, with some absent. The table shows under 2,000,000 clones, with roughly 94% occurring only once. CD45RO negativity and positive selection for CCR7 defined naive CD8 cells, a population that excluded terminally differentiated effector memory CD45RA+ cells. Sequenced input: naive CD8+ T cells sorted from blood. The receptors stem from a man aged 18 to 29 in good health.

The V call is TRBV19, the J call TRBJ2-1, with 9 bases identical to TRBD2. The ends lost 5 bases at V and 8 bases at J; junction bases unmatched: 10. Per germline, CDR1 LNHDA and CDR2 SQIVND (reference sequence). CDR3 length equals 15 residues. The CDR3 DNA reads TGTGCCAGTAGTTCCCCGCGGGAGGGCCGGGATGAGCAGTTCTTC. This encodes CASSSPREGRDEQFF.

J is TRBJ1-2 and V is TRBV6-5, with TRBD1 as a possible D gene (6 bases). Per germline, CDR1 MNHEY and CDR2 SVGAGI. CDR3 size: 16 residues. The V end was cut by 4 bases, the J end by 3 bases, with 18 bases between. Written as DNA, the CDR3 is TGTGCCAGCAGTTTAATACTACAGGGTTTACACTATGGCTACACCTTC. It yields the protein CASSLILQGLHYGYTF.

For the CDR3, the DNA is TGTGCCAGCAGTTTAGCCCCCGCCGCTCGGGGGAGCCAGCCCCAGCATTTT. It is translated as CASSLAPAARGSQPQHF. This chain uses TRBV27 with TRBJ1-5, with D possibly being TRBD1 (5 bases). V lost 2 bases to trimming and J lost 7 bases, with 21 bases between them. This CDR3 contains 17 residues. Germline CDR1 is MNHEY and CDR2 is SMNVEV (reference sequence).

This sequence joins TRBV25-1 and TRBJ2-7; 8 nucleotides agree with TRBD1. With 6 bases clipped from V and 7 bases from J, the junction kept 5 bases outside the gene matches. Germline lookup yields CDR1 MGHDK and CDR2 SYGVNS. The CDR3 totals 12 residues. The CDR3 protein is CASSHRTGEQYF. CDR3 nucleotide sequence: TGTGCCAGCAGCCACAGGACAGGGGAGCAGTACTTC.

This chain uses TRBV5-6 with TRBJ1-2; weak D call: TRBD1 (5 bases). Germline V gene sequence: CDR1 SGHDT, CDR2 YYEEEE. The CDR3 has 14 amino acids. Trimming stripped 4 bases from V and 4 bases from J, with 14 bases between. The CDR3 is CASSGGIYPYGYTF. For the CDR3, the DNA is TGTGCCAGCAGCGGGGGGATATACCCCTATGGCTACACCTTC. Based on the CDR3 plus reference TRBV5-6 and TRBJ1-2, the full variable domain is DAGVTQSPTHLIKTRGQQVTLRCSPKSGHDTVSWYQQALGQGPQFIFQYYEEEERQRGNFPDRFSGHQFPNYSSELNVNALLLGDSALYLCASSGGIYPYGYTFGSGTRLTVV.

As to this clone: The conserved final phenylalanine or tryptophan is absent from the CDR3, which likely points to a read error. No DNA is shown, since the ends of the CDR3 on it are uncertain; the CDR3 is the one TCRdb lists. The chain joins TRBV5-1 to TRBJ2-7; TRBD2, as called in the table, went unchecked against the DNA. Germline assignment: CDR1 SGHRS and CDR2 YFSETQ. The CDR3 length is 12 residues, termini included. CDR3 residues: CASSGGTSGSDP.